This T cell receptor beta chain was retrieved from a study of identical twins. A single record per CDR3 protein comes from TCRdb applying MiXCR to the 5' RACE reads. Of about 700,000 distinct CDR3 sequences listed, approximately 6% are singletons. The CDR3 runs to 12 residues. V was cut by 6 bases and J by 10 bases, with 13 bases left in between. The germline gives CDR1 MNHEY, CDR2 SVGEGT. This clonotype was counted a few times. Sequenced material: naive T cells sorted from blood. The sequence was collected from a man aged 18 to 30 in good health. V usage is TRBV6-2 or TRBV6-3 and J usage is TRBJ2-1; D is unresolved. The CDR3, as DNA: TGTGCCAGCAGCCGATTGGCTGTGGAGCAGTTCTTC. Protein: CASSRLAVEQFF.